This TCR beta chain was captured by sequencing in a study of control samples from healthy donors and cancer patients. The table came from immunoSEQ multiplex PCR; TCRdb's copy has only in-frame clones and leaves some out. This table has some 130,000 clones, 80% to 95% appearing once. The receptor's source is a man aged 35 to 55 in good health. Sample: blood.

This CDR3 is CASSHPGFAEQYF. CDR3 sequence (DNA): TGTGCCAGCAGCCACCCAGGGTTCGCCGAGCAGTACTTC. V gene TRBV14 combines with J gene TRBJ2-7, with D possibly TRBD1 on 5 matching bases. The germline gives CDR1 SGHDN, CDR2 FVKESK. V was shortened by 3 bases and J by 6 bases, with 12 bases between the two germline ends. This CDR3 contains 13 residues.